This T cell receptor beta chain was retrieved from a study of T cells in Graves' hyperthyroidism and ophthalmopathy. Graves' hyperthyroidism without ophthalmopathy progression within 18 months was termed stable. Patients aged 18 to 65 had newly diagnosed hyperthyroidism of under 2 months' duration. The authors obtained PBMCs from over 7.5 ml of fresh peripheral blood. This clonotype was observed a few times. Germline V CDR1 and CDR2: SEHNR, FQNEAQ (reference sequence). CDR3 length equals 11 residues. V was pared by 7 bases and J by 6 bases, with 10 bases between. TCR beta CDR3 regions were amplified from RNA. HTBI primers were the set used in a first-round RT-PCR of the TCR CDR3. TCRdb itself ran the multiplex PCR reads through MiXCR, one entry per CDR3 protein. This sample has fewer than 850,000 distinct CDR3 sequences, with 15% to 20% found just once.

The receptor's source is a man in his fifties or sixties with Graves' hyperthyroidism. The source material was blood. V is TRBV7-9 and J is TRBJ2-7; tentatively, D is TRBD1 (6 bases). CDR3 nucleotide sequence: TGTGCCAGCACGACAGGAGGCGAGCAGTACTTC. Protein sequence: CASTTGGEQYF.